A single sample gave rise to the 14 T cell receptor beta chains below, sequenced in a study of identical twins (dated by TCRdb to 2016 to 2017). Receptor amplification or capture employed 5' RACE. The data were produced on an Illumina HiSeq 2000. In TCRdb, the public reads were trimmed at Q25 with fastp and aligned with MiXCR, with productive beta chains retained. Duplicate CDR3 protein sequences are folded into a single record with the most common DNA and genes. For this sample there are fewer than 550,000 distinct CDR3 sequences; 12% to 15% appear just once. Clones ranked in the top ten supply roughly 0.44% of the sample. These data are also associated with another study on yellow fever vaccine responses in identical twins.

Input material: CD4+ T cells sorted from blood. The source is a woman in her late teens or twenties in good health.

V and J are TRBV11-2 and TRBJ2-1; 7 nucleotides line up with TRBD2. This CDR3 is 15 amino acids long. After removal of 1 base from V and 4 bases from J, the junction contained 4 bases not matched to a gene. Germline V gives CDR1 SGHAT, CDR2 FQNNGV. The CDR3 region is CASSLGDYLYNEQFF. In nucleotides, the CDR3 is TGTGCCAGCAGCTTAGGGGACTATCTTTACAATGAGCAGTTCTTC.

This clonotype was found a few times. V usage is TRBV29-1 and J usage is TRBJ1-1, with a possible D match to TRBD1 (6 bases). The V end lost 8 bases, the J end lost 3 bases, and 16 bases lay between the germline ends. This CDR3 has 13 amino acids. Germline V gene sequence: CDR1 SQVTM, CDR2 ANQGSEA. The CDR3 spells CSLRQVGDTEAFF. Here the CDR3 DNA reads TGCAGCCTACGACAGGTTGGGGACACTGAAGCTTTCTTT.

A few counts support this clonotype. The chain links TRBV6-5 to TRBJ2-1; D unresolved. Between the trimmed V and J ends, which lost 4 bases and 0 bases, there was a span of 13 bases. This CDR3 is 16 amino acids long. CDR1 is MNHEY, CDR2 SVGAGI, per germline. The CDR3 here is CASSSVRVSSYNEQFF. The CDR3 DNA reads as TGTGCCAGCAGTTCGGTCCGAGTGAGCTCCTACAATGAGCAGTTCTTC.

The rearrangement links TRBV12-3 or TRBV12-4 to TRBJ2-3; 8 bases map to TRBD2. V was clipped by 6 bases and J by 0 bases; unmatched bases: 5. The CDR3 totals 15 residues. The CDR3 bases are TGTGCCAGCAGACAGACTAGCGCGAGCACAGATACGCAGTATTTT. Amino acid sequence: CASRQTSASTDTQYF.

The sample holds many counts of this clonotype. The chain carries TRBV10-3 and TRBJ2-3; no reliable D call. In germline, CDR1 is ENHRY, CDR2 SYGVKD. The CDR3 sequence is 11 residues long. Trimming took off 7 bases at V and 0 bases at J, with 2 bases between the two ends. CDR3 loop: CAIMSTDTQYF. CDR3 DNA sequence: TGTGCCATCATGAGCACAGATACGCAGTATTTT.

This clonotype came up many times. The chain employs TRBV3-1 and TRBJ2-4, with no clear D. This CDR3 comprises 14 residues. Per germline, CDR1 LGHDT and CDR2 YNNKEL (reference sequence). V lost 4 bases and J 5 bases, leaving 12 bases between the germline ends. DNA for the CDR3: TGTGCCAGCAGCCCCGAGCCGTCCCAAAACATTCAGTACTTC. Protein sequence: CASSPEPSQNIQYF.

In its sample, this clonotype was seen a few times. This rearrangement joins TRBV27 to TRBJ2-3; no clear D gene. The CDR3 contains 13 residues. V was clipped by 4 bases and J by 2 bases, with 7 bases between them. Germline lookup yields CDR1 MNHEY and CDR2 SMNVEV (reference sequence). CDR3 region: CASSSYNTDTQYF. DNA of the CDR3: TGTGCCAGCAGTTCCTATAACACAGATACGCAGTATTTT.

The J gene is TRBJ2-1, the V gene TRBV29-1, with D possibly being TRBD1 or TRBD2 (6 bases each). CDR1 SQVTM and CDR2 ANQGSEA come from the germline V gene. Trimming stripped 6 bases from V and 3 bases from J, with 12 bases between. CDR3 length: 13 amino acids. The CDR3: CSVEGQYYNEQFF. CDR3 DNA sequence: TGCAGCGTGGAGGGACAATACTACAATGAGCAGTTCTTC.

This clonotype appeared a few times. This rearrangement joins TRBV7-9 to TRBJ2-1; 7 bases match TRBD2. Germline CDR1 and CDR2: SEHNR and FQNEAQ (reference sequence). CDR3 length: 17 amino acids. J gave up 7 bases and V 5 bases, and 17 bases lay outside the gene matches. The CDR3 is CASSPIGVAGAMNEQFF. Written as DNA, the CDR3 is TGTGCCAGCAGCCCGATTGGCGTGGCGGGAGCGATGAATGAGCAGTTCTTC.

This clonotype was seen more than once but under ten times. The chain is built from TRBV4-1 and TRBJ2-7, with 10 bases that match TRBD1. CDR1 is MGHRA, CDR2 YSYEKL, per germline. The junction had 8 bases not matched to a gene; V was cut back by 2 bases and J by 1 base. CDR3 length: 17 residues. CDR3 region: CASSQSHRDRGSYEQYV. The DNA for the CDR3 is TGCGCCAGCAGCCAATCCCACCGGGACAGGGGTTCCTACGAGCAGTACGTC.

This clonotype was recorded a few times. The chain links TRBV20-1 to TRBJ2-1, with a tentative D call TRBD2 (6 bases). From germline, CDR1 is DFQATT and CDR2 SNEGSKA (reference sequence). The CDR3 spans 15 residues. The ends were cut back, 0 bases at V and 6 bases at J, with 15 bases in the middle. CDR3 nucleotide sequence: TGCAGTGCTAGAGATCCTTATGGGGGGATCAATGAGCAGTTCTTC. It yields the protein CSARDPYGGINEQFF.

The V and J genes are TRBV10-3 and TRBJ2-2; no firm D call. The CDR3 is 14 amino acids. V gave up 6 bases and J gave up 1 base, with 9 bases separating them. Germline V gene lookup returns CDR1 ENHRY and CDR2 SYGVKD. The CDR3 DNA sequence: TGTGCCATCAGGAAGACGGAGAACACCGGGGAGCTGTTTTTT. Translation: CAIRKTENTGELFF.

This clonotype was recorded a few times. The chain is built from TRBV7-3 and TRBJ2-1; 7 bases are shared with TRBD1. CDR1 is SGHTA and CDR2 is FQGTGA in the germline V gene. The CDR3 consists of 19 residues. V dropped 4 bases and J dropped 5; count of bases not matched to a gene: 20. CDR3 in DNA: TGTGCCAGCAGCTATGGCCCCCCTCCGACAGGGTCTGGGGACAATGAGCAGTTCTTC. Translation: CASSYGPPPTGSGDNEQFF. The whole variable domain, filled in from reference TRBV7-3 and TRBJ2-1, reads GAGVSQTPSNKVTEKGKYVELRCDPISGHTALYWYRQSLGQGPEFLIYFQGTGAADDSGLPNDRFFAVRPEGSVSTLKIQRTERGDSAVYLCASSYGPPPTGSGDNEQFFGPGTRLTVL.

This clonotype was recorded at least ten times. CDR3 amino acids: CASSYGTSGQETQYF. Here the CDR3 DNA reads TGTGCCAGCAGTTACGGGACTAGCGGTCAAGAGACCCAGTACTTC. This chain connects TRBV6-5 to TRBJ2-5; 11 bases map to TRBD2. This CDR3 spans 15 amino acids. Germline V CDR1 and CDR2: MNHEY, SVGAGI. V gave up 2 bases and J gave up 2 bases; unmatched junction bases: 1.